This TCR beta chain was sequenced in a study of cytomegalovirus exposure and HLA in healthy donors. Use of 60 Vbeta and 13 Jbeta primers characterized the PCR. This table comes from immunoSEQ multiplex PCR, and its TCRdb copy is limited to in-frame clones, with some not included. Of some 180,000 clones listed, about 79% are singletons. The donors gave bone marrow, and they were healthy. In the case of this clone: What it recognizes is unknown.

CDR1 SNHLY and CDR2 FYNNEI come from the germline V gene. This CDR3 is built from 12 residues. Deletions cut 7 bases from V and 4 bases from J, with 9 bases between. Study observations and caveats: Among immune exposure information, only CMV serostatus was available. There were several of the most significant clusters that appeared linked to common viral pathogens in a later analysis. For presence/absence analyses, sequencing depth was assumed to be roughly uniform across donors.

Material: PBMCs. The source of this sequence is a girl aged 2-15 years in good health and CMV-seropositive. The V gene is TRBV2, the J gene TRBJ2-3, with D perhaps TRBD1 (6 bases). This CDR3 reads CASTQGSDTQYF. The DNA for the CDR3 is TGTGCCAGCACTCAGGGGTCAGATACGCAGTATTTT.